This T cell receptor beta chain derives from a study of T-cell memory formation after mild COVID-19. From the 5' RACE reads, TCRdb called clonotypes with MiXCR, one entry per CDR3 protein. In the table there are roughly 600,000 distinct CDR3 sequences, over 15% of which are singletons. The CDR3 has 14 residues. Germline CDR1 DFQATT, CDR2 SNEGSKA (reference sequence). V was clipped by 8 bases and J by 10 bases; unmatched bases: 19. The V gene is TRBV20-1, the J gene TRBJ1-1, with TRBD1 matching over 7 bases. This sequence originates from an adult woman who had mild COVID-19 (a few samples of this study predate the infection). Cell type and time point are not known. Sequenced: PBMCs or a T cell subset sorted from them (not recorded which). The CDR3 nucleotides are TGCAGTTCCCCCCGTACAGGGGCGAAGCCCCTAGCTTTCTTT. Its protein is CSSPRTGAKPLAFF.